The entry below gives a single TCR beta chain sequence along with its context. Its matching antigen is unknown. Germline V gene data show CDR1 as SEHNR and CDR2 as FQNEAQ (reference sequence). The V end lost 3 bases, the J end lost 6 bases, and 13 bases lay between the germline ends. This CDR3 contains 14 residues. Nominally healthy donors provided the samples, though records likely missed some immune exposures. These data are taken from a study of cytomegalovirus exposure and HLA in healthy donors. The PCR ran on 60 Vbeta and 13 Jbeta primers. Profiled with immunoSEQ multiplex PCR; TCRdb holds only in-frame clones, not every one. The table has 95,000 to 100,000 clones, roughly 80% seen once; the top ten hold roughly 17%. Study findings and constraints: An apparent linkage of common viral pathogens to several of the most significant clusters emerged in a later analysis.

The sample taken for sequencing was PBMCs. The chain combines TRBV7-9 with TRBJ2-3; D is perhaps TRBD1 (6 bases). The TCR sequence derives from a man in his fifties or sixties in good health and CMV-seropositive. CDR3 protein: CASSFRRGSDTQYF. CDR3 in DNA: TGTGCCAGCAGCTTTAGAAGGGGGAGCGATACGCAGTATTTT.